This T cell receptor beta chain was sequenced in a study of technical replicates of blood from several donors. TCRdb keeps only in-frame clones here, not all; method: immunoSEQ multiplex PCR. The table has around 80,000 clones, around 94% seen once; the top ten hold 0.38%. The CDR3 sequence is 16 residues long. Germline V gene lookup returns CDR1 PRHDT and CDR2 FYEKMQ (reference sequence). J gave up 0 bases and V 0 bases, and 3 bases lay outside the gene matches. The sequence was obtained from a human donor in good health. Sequenced: T cells isolated from PBMCs. This chain links TRBV13 with TRBJ2-7, with TRBD2 matching 9 bases. The CDR3 bases are TGTGCCAGCAGCTTAGGACTAGCGGGTGCCTCCTACGAGCAGTACTTC. The encoded protein is CASSLGLAGASYEQYF.